What follows are 14 T cell receptor beta chains derived from one specimen sequenced in a study of T cell responses to AZD1222 COVID-19 vaccine. The data were produced by immunoSEQ multiplex PCR, yet TCRdb's version contains in-frame clones alone and is incomplete. The sample consists of 140,000 or so clones, 88% of them appearing once. The specimen comprised peripheral blood, sampled 28 days after the second dose of the MenACWY control vaccine. The receptor set was obtained from an adult who received the MenACWY meningococcal vaccine as a control.

V and J are TRBV19 and TRBJ2-7; D may be TRBD2 (5 bases). This CDR3 region has 14 residues. Germline V lookup: CDR1 LNHDA, CDR2 SQIVND (reference sequence). V was cut by 4 bases and J by 0 bases, with 10 bases left in between. CDR3 coding DNA: TGTGCCAGTAGTACGTCGACTACCTCCTACGAGCAGTACTTC. Its translation is CASSTSTTSYEQYF.

The CDR3 DNA follows: TGTGCCAGCTCTCTTAGCGGGGGAGGGTTGGGGAGCTCCTATAATTCACCCCTCCACTTT. It codes for CASSLSGGGLGSSYNSPLHF. V usage is TRBV18 and J usage is TRBJ1-6; possible D gene TRBD1, 5 bases. Trimming took off 6 bases at V and 0 bases at J, with 24 bases between the two ends. The CDR3 has 20 residues. Germline CDR1 reads KGHSH; CDR2 reads LQKENI. Complete variable domain (other parts from reference TRBV18 and TRBJ1-6): NAGVMQNPRHLVRRRGQEARLRCSPMKGHSHVYWYRQLPEEGLKFMVYLQKENIIDESGMPKERFSAEFPKEGPSILRIQQVVRGDSAAYFCASSLSGGGLGSSYNSPLHFGNGTRLTVT.

CDR3 nucleotides: TGTGCCAGCAGTGTGCGAGGGGGGGGACAGCCCCAGCATTTT. Its protein is CASSVRGGGQPQHF. The chain links TRBV2 to TRBJ1-5; TRBD1 might be the D (6 bases). The germline gives CDR1 SNHLY, CDR2 FYNNEI. Trimming took off 4 bases at V and 7 bases at J, with 14 bases between the two ends. The CDR3 has 14 residues.

J is TRBJ2-1 and V is TRBV30; 12 positions match TRBD2. The CDR3 has 15 residues. The trim removed 2 bases at V and 4 bases at J, leaving 3 bases unmatched. CDR1 GTSNPN and CDR2 SVGIG come from the germline V gene (reference sequence). This CDR3 is CAWSSGLAGYNEQFF. The CDR3 DNA reads as TGTGCCTGGAGTTCCGGACTAGCGGGGTACAATGAGCAGTTCTTC.

The J gene is TRBJ2-2, the V gene TRBV6-5; 11 nucleotides line up with TRBD2. This CDR3 contains 15 residues. CDR1 MNHEY and CDR2 SVGAGI come from the germline V gene. The trim removed 6 bases at V and 6 bases at J, leaving 6 bases unmatched. CDR3 in amino acids: CASSKLLAGAGELFF. The DNA of the CDR3 is TGTGCCAGCAGCAAATTACTAGCGGGGGCCGGGGAGCTGTTTTTT.

This clone was recorded a few times. The rearrangement joins TRBV5-4 to TRBJ2-5, with D perhaps matching TRBD1 (5 bases). With 0 bases removed from V and 4 bases from J, the gap between germline ends came to 10 bases. The germline gives CDR1 SGHNT, CDR2 YYREEE (reference sequence). The CDR3 covers 14 residues. In DNA form, the CDR3 reads TGTGCCAGCAGCTTGGGACAGAGGCCAGAGACCCAGTACTTC. Translation gives CASSLGQRPETQYF.

The genes are TRBV4-3 and TRBJ2-5; D unresolved. This CDR3 is 16 amino acids long. With 1 base removed from V and 4 bases from J, the gap between germline ends came to 16 bases. The germline V gene has CDR1 LGHNA and CDR2 YSLEER. This CDR3 is CASSQVWTSVRETQYF. The CDR3 DNA is TGCGCCAGCAGCCAAGTATGGACCTCAGTCCGAGAGACCCAGTACTTC.

The chain couples TRBV28 to TRBJ2-3, with 8 bases matching TRBD1. Germline-derived CDR1 and CDR2 are MDHEN and SYDVKM. Trimming at V came to 4 bases and at J to 1 base, leaving 7 bases not matched to a gene. CDR3 size: 16 residues. The CDR3 here is CASSSPDRGGTDTQYF. The DNA for the CDR3 is TGTGCCAGCAGTTCCCCTGACAGGGGAGGCACAGATACGCAGTATTTT.

The rearrangement links TRBV24-1 to TRBJ2-3; D gene unclear. CDR3 length equals 15 residues. The ends were cut back, 1 base at V and 0 bases at J, with 7 bases in the middle. Germline V CDR1 and CDR2: KGHDR, SFDVKD. CDR3 loop: CATSDLRASTDTQYF. In DNA, the CDR3 is TGTGCCACCAGTGATTTAAGGGCTAGCACAGATACGCAGTATTTT.

This chain joins TRBV7-2 and TRBJ2-5; 14 nucleotides line up with TRBD2. J was trimmed by 5 bases and V by 5 bases; bases with no gene match: 7. The CDR3 covers 16 residues. Germline assignment: CDR1 SGHTA and CDR2 FQGNSA. As DNA, the CDR3 is TGTGCCAGCAGCCCCAGGAGACTAGCGGGGGGGGAGACCCAGTACTTC. It specifies CASSPRRLAGGETQYF. The whole variable domain, filled in from reference TRBV7-2 and TRBJ2-5, reads GAGVSQSPSNKVTEKGKDVELRCDPISGHTALYWYRQSLGQGLEFLIYFQGNSAPDKSGLPSDRFSAERTGGSVSTLTIQRTQQEDSAVYLCASSPRRLAGGETQYFGPGTRLLVL.

The chain employs TRBV7-2 and TRBJ2-7; the D gene is possibly TRBD2 (7 bases). CDR3 length: 15 amino acids. Between the trimmed V and J ends, which lost 1 base and 7 bases, there was a span of 17 bases. Germline V gene lookup returns CDR1 SGHTA and CDR2 FQGNSA. CDR3 amino acids: CASSLGPYEGGEQYF. CDR3 DNA sequence: TGTGCCAGCAGCTTAGGGCCCTATGAGGGGGGGGAGCAGTACTTC.

The V and J genes are TRBV6-5 and TRBJ2-7; D gene ambiguous. The CDR3 length is 12 residues. The V end lost 1 base, the J end lost 3 bases, and 4 bases lay between the germline ends. The germline CDR1 and CDR2 sequences are MNHEY and SVGAGI. CDR3 sequence: CASSYWDYEQYF. The CDR3 region has the DNA TGTGCCAGCAGTTACTGGGACTACGAGCAGTACTTC.

To note about this clone: Distinct nucleotide sequences in the sample also encode this CDR3. The chain uses TRBV6-6 and TRBJ1-4; no definite D call. The V gene's germline CDR1 is MNHNY and CDR2 SVGAGI (reference sequence). Trimming stripped 8 bases from V and 0 bases from J, with 16 bases between. CDR3 length: 16 amino acids. CDR3 bases: TGTGCCAGCCTCCCCCAGAGGGTTCCAACTAATGAAAAACTGTTTTTT. Protein: CASLPQRVPTNEKLFF.

The chain is built from TRBV27 and TRBJ1-5; D is undetermined. The CDR3 length is 15 residues. Deletions cut 6 bases from V and 2 bases from J, with 14 bases between. CDR1 and CDR2 from the germline V gene are MNHEY and SMNVEV (reference sequence). CDR3 DNA: TGTGCCAGCAGCTCTAGACGTGCGGGCAATCAGCCCCAGCATTTT. This codes for CASSSRRAGNQPQHF.